One and the same sample provided the 24 T cell receptor beta chains below, sequenced in a study of blood T cell repertoires in COVID-19. Clones were read by immunoSEQ multiplex PCR, and TCRdb kept only the in-frame ones, dropping some. Here the sample spans roughly 300,000 clones, approximately 87% being singletons. The sequencing sample was made of peripheral blood. The receptors originated from a woman aged 25 to 39 with COVID-19, enrolled during active disease.

V usage is TRBV4-1 and J usage is TRBJ2-7, with 13 bases matching TRBD2. The CDR3 sequence is 16 residues long. Unmatched junction bases numbered 7, after V lost 2 bases and J lost 6 bases. Germline V gene sequence: CDR1 MGHRA, CDR2 YSYEKL. The CDR3 spells CASSQLLAGGPPEQYF. In DNA form, the CDR3 reads TGCGCCAGCAGCCAACTACTAGCGGGGGGGCCCCCCGAGCAGTACTTC.

The chain employs TRBV6-5 and TRBJ2-1; TRBD1 is a possible D gene (6 bases). Germline CDR1 is MNHEY and CDR2 is SVGAGI. The CDR3 totals 12 residues. V dropped 0 bases and J dropped 15 bases, with 12 bases sitting between them. The CDR3 protein is CASSYSNGQRFF. In DNA form, the CDR3 reads TGTGCCAGCAGTTACTCTAATGGACAGCGGTTCTTC.

The rearrangement joins TRBV12-3 or TRBV12-4 to TRBJ2-5; D remains unclear. Trimming took 5 bases from V and 5 from J, leaving 12 bases between them. There are 13 residues in the CDR3. The CDR3 DNA reads as TGTGCCAGCAGTCCTCCCGTTCGGGAGACCCAGTACTTC. Amino acids: CASSPPVRETQYF.

This clone showed up just a few times. CDR3 nucleotides: TGTGCCGCGGGGGTGGCATCATTGAACACCGGGGAGCTGTTTTTT. Translation gives CAAGVASLNTGELFF. The V gene is TRBV2, the J gene TRBJ2-2; the match to TRBD2 covers 7 bases. The V gene's germline CDR1 is SNHLY and CDR2 FYNNEI. This CDR3 comprises 15 residues. Trimming at V came to 11 bases and at J to 1 base, leaving 10 bases not matched to a gene.

This clone was picked up a small number of times. This rearrangement joins TRBV5-6 to TRBJ1-1; 9 positions agree with TRBD1. Germline CDR1 and CDR2: SGHDT and YYEEEE. The J segment lost 11 bases and the V segment lost 2 bases, leaving 19 bases of the junction unmatched. The CDR3 runs to 17 residues. DNA of the CDR3: TGTGCCAGCAGCTTATTAACCGGGACAGGGAACCCTTCGCGTGCTTTCTTT. This gives the protein CASSLLTGTGNPSRAFF.

The V gene is TRBV7-9, the J gene TRBJ1-4, with D possibly TRBD1 on 5 matching bases. Trimming cost V 1 base and J 11 bases, with 8 bases left between them. The CDR3 consists of 12 residues. Germline V gene data show CDR1 as SEHNR and CDR2 as FQNEAQ (reference sequence). The CDR3 sequence is CASSLDGGKLFF. CDR3 DNA sequence: TGTGCCAGCAGCTTAGACGGGGGGAAACTGTTTTTT.

The chain couples TRBV7-9 to TRBJ2-5, with 10 positions matching TRBD2. After removal of 4 bases from V and 5 bases from J, the junction contained 13 bases not matched to a gene. CDR1 and CDR2 from the germline V gene are SEHNR and FQNEAQ (reference sequence). The CDR3 extends over 17 amino acids. The CDR3 loop is CASSSYSGGTSGETQYF. CDR3 DNA sequence: TGTGCCAGCAGCTCATATAGCGGGGGGACCTCCGGGGAGACCCAGTACTTC.

This chain joins TRBV5-5 and TRBJ1-4, with a possible D match to TRBD1 (5 bases). Trimming stripped 4 bases from V and 2 bases from J, with 6 bases between. CDR3 length equals 13 residues. CDR1 is SGHKS and CDR2 is YYEKEE in the germline V gene (reference sequence). The CDR3 coding sequence is TGTGCCAGCAGCGGGACTACTAATGAAAAACTGTTTTTT. It translates to CASSGTTNEKLFF.

CDR3 protein: CARELLAGGLEQYF. The CDR3 nucleotides are TGTGCCAGGGAGCTACTAGCGGGGGGGCTCGAGCAGTACTTC. The chain joins TRBV2 to TRBJ2-7; 13 positions match TRBD2. There are 14 residues in the CDR3. The germline V gene has CDR1 SNHLY and CDR2 FYNNEI. With 9 bases clipped from V and 6 bases from J, the junction kept 8 bases outside the gene matches.

The J gene is TRBJ2-7, the V gene TRBV6-5; 9 nucleotides align to TRBD1. The germline V gene has CDR1 MNHEY and CDR2 SVGAGI. The CDR3 runs to 15 residues. Trimming cost V 7 bases and J 3 bases; bases outside gene matches: 10. The CDR3 DNA sequence: TGTGCCAGCACCTCACAAGGGACAGGGAACTACGAGCAGTACTTC. This sequence encodes CASTSQGTGNYEQYF.

The CDR3 DNA follows: TGTGCCAGCAGCGCCCGTCTCTACGGGGGGGCTCAAGAGACCCAGTACTTC. Translation: CASSARLYGGAQETQYF. The chain uses TRBV9 and TRBJ2-5; 8 bases match TRBD2. V lost 3 bases and J lost 2; bases outside the gene matches: 12. CDR3 size: 17 residues. Germline V gene sequence: CDR1 SGDLS, CDR2 YYNGEE.

The table lists this clone with a count of one. The chain has TRBV7-8 and TRBJ2-2; D gene uncertain. Germline values: CDR1 SGHVS, CDR2 FQNEAQ. This CDR3 spans 15 amino acids. V lost 2 bases, J lost 3 bases, and 10 bases lay in between. CDR3 in DNA: TGTGCCAGCAGCTTAACTGGCGGCGACACCGGGGAGCTGTTTTTT. It translates to CASSLTGGDTGELFF. The complete variable domain, with remaining parts taken from reference TRBV7-8 and TRBJ2-2, reads GAGVSQSPRYKVAKRGQDVALRCDPISGHVSLFWYQQALGQGPEFLTYFQNEAQLDKSGLPSDRFFAERPEGSVSTLKIQRTQQEDSAVYLCASSLTGGDTGELFFGEGSRLTVL.

CDR3 amino acids: CAWSVEPKAGPRHNSPLHF. DNA of the CDR3: TGTGCCTGGAGTGTAGAGCCGAAAGCAGGGCCTCGGCATAATTCACCCCTCCACTTT. This sequence joins TRBV30 and TRBJ1-6, with D possibly matching TRBD1 (5 bases). The CDR3 has 19 amino acids. Per germline, CDR1 GTSNPN and CDR2 SVGIG (reference sequence). V lost 0 bases, J lost 5 bases, and 23 bases lay in between.

The chain is built from TRBV7-2 and TRBJ2-3; the match to TRBD2 covers 8 bases. Per the germline V gene, CDR1 is SGHTA and CDR2 is FQGNSA. V lost 1 base, J lost 2 bases, and 14 bases stayed unmatched. The length of the CDR3 is 19 residues. This CDR3 reads CASSLGPGGGGGDTDTQYF. CDR3 DNA sequence: TGTGCCAGCAGCTTAGGCCCCGGGGGGGGCGGGGGAGACACAGATACGCAGTATTTT.

The chain is built from TRBV24-1 and TRBJ1-2; D call uncertain. Germline loops: CDR1 KGHDR, CDR2 SFDVKD. The CDR3 is 15 residues long. V was clipped by 2 bases and J by 4 bases, with 13 bases between them. In nucleotides, the CDR3 is TGTGCCACCAGTGATTCCAGACTTGGCGGCTATGGCTACACCTTC. Translating gives CATSDSRLGGYGYTF.

This clone was picked up one time. This sequence joins TRBV30 and TRBJ2-1, with 7 bases fitting TRBD2. J was trimmed by 9 bases and V by 3 bases; bases with no gene match: 2. The germline V gene has CDR1 GTSNPN and CDR2 SVGIG (reference sequence). The CDR3 has 11 amino acids. CDR3 nucleotides: TGTGCCTGGAGCTGGGAGGGTGAGCAGTTCTTC. Protein product: CAWSWEGEQFF.

The chain recombines TRBV19 with TRBJ1-4; D not certain. CDR1 is LNHDA, CDR2 SQIVND, per germline (reference sequence). The CDR3 runs to 15 residues. Trimming cost V 3 bases and J 7 bases, with 15 bases left between them. The CDR3 loop reads CASSIIAPGSEKLFF. The CDR3 nucleotides read TGTGCCAGTAGTATCATCGCCCCTGGGAGTGAAAAACTGTTTTTT.

The V and J genes are TRBV12-3 or TRBV12-4 and TRBJ1-5; no clear D. This CDR3 comprises 12 residues. V lost 4 bases and J 9 bases, leaving 10 bases between the germline ends. CDR3 coding DNA: TGTGCCAGCAGTTCTGAACAGAGGCCCCAGCATTTT. Its translation: CASSSEQRPQHF.

The J gene is TRBJ2-5, the V gene TRBV5-1; 9 bases are shared with TRBD2. There are 15 residues in the CDR3. The germline V gene has CDR1 SGHRS and CDR2 YFSETQ. V lost 1 base, J lost 6 bases, and 7 bases stayed unmatched. This CDR3 reads CASSLTAGGQKTQYF. The CDR3 DNA reads as TGCGCCAGCAGCTTGACGGCGGGGGGGCAGAAGACCCAGTACTTC.

This clone has only one observation. The V gene is TRBV7-6, the J gene TRBJ2-2, with D unclear. CDR1 SGHVS and CDR2 FNYEAQ come from the germline V gene. The CDR3 is 14 amino acids. V was trimmed by 7 bases and J by 6 bases, leaving 15 bases between them. CDR3 nucleotides: TGTGCCAGCACTCCTAACCCCCTGGCCGGGGAGCTGTTTTTT. Its protein is CASTPNPLAGELFF.

The chain employs TRBV18 and TRBJ2-1; 8 bases map to TRBD1. The V gene's germline CDR1 is KGHSH and CDR2 LQKENI. V lost 5 bases and J lost 4; bases outside the gene matches: 7. This CDR3 is built from 15 residues. CDR3 protein: CASSSGTGKYNEQFF. In DNA form, the CDR3 reads TGTGCCAGCTCATCGGGGACAGGCAAATACAATGAGCAGTTCTTC. The variable domain in full, completed from reference TRBV18 and TRBJ2-1, reads NAGVMQNPRHLVRRRGQEARLRCSPMKGHSHVYWYRQLPEEGLKFMVYLQKENIIDESGMPKERFSAEFPKEGPSILRIQQVVRGDSAAYFCASSSGTGKYNEQFFGPGTRLTVL.

The chain uses TRBV10-2 and TRBJ2-2, with a possible D match to TRBD2 (7 bases). V was shortened by 7 bases and J by 7 bases, with 22 bases between the two germline ends. This CDR3 is 16 amino acids long. CDR1 WSHSY and CDR2 SAAADI come from the germline V gene. The CDR3 here is CASTEGGGAFIGELFF. The DNA for the CDR3 is TGCGCCAGCACCGAAGGTGGGGGGGCCTTTATCGGGGAGCTGTTTTTT.

The V and J genes are TRBV5-1 and TRBJ2-1; 8 bases fit TRBD1. CDR3 length: 12 amino acids. The trim removed 5 bases at V and 6 bases at J, leaving 1 base unmatched. The germline V gene encodes CDR1 SGHRS and CDR2 YFSETQ. The CDR3 DNA is TGCGCCAGCAGGGACAGGGTCAATGAGCAGTTCTTC. Translated: CASRDRVNEQFF.

The genes are TRBV6-6 and TRBJ1-5; D remains ambiguous. This CDR3 spans 14 amino acids. Germline V lookup: CDR1 MNHNY, CDR2 SVGAGI (reference sequence). Trimming took 4 bases from V and 2 from J, leaving 9 bases between them. CDR3 loop: CASSSNGGNQPQHF. The DNA of the CDR3 is TGTGCCAGCAGTTCCAACGGTGGCAATCAGCCCCAGCATTTT.